The rows below give T cell receptor beta chains drawn from one sample of a study of blood T cells in healthy people across ages. TCRdb reanalysed the 5' RACE reads using MiXCR and keeps one entry per CDR3 protein. The repertoire holds about 1.8 million distinct CDR3 sequences, with about 49% as singletons. Sequenced input: blood. These receptor sequences come from a woman in her thirties or forties in good health. CDR3s include the opening cysteine and the closing phenylalanine or tryptophan. The order of the fields is V gene, D gene, J gene, clone size, CDR3 protein, CDR3 DNA. The D gene is left open where the match is weak. Clone size appears in some rows only: once, few, many, or a class for an expanded clone.

TRBV28	.	TRBJ2-3	.	CASSLLGGRGGDTQYF	TGTGCCAGCAGTTTATTAGGTGGCAGGGGGGGCGATACGCAGTATTTT
TRBV27	.	TRBJ2-3	.	CASRDGDTQYF	TGTGCCAGCAGGGATGGAGATACGCAGTATTTT
TRBV29-1	.	TRBJ2-7	many	CSVVGGHSSSYEQYF	TGCAGCGTTGTGGGGGGGCACTCGAGCTCCTACGAGCAGTACTTC
TRBV27	TRBD1	TRBJ2-3	.	CASKSAGQGGDTQYF	TGTGCCAGCAAATCCGCCGGACAGGGGGGAGATACGCAGTATTTT
TRBV20-1	.	TRBJ2-5	few	CSAPQPVQETQYF	TGCAGTGCCCCACAGCCAGTCCAAGAGACCCAGTACTTC
TRBV5-1	.	TRBJ1-1	.	CASSRQTGGNTEAFF	TGCGCCAGCAGCCGCCAGACAGGAGGTAACACTGAAGCTTTCTTT
TRBV27	TRBD1	TRBJ2-7	.	CASSLSISDRPYEQYF	TGTGCCAGCAGTTTATCGATCTCGGACAGGCCCTACGAGCAGTACTTC
TRBV6-2/TRBV6-3	TRBD1	TRBJ1-6	.	CASSYPRQGSPLHF	TGTGCCAGCAGTTACCCTCGACAGGGTTCACCCCTCCACTTT
TRBV12-3/TRBV12-4	TRBD1	TRBJ2-1	few	CASSSAAGDRVSYNEQFF	TGTGCCAGCAGTTCTGCCGCTGGGGACAGGGTTTCCTACAATGAGCAGTTCTTC
TRBV28	.	TRBJ2-1	.	CASNAPRAGGIEEQFF	TGTGCCAGCAACGCTCCAAGGGCAGGGGGGATAGAAGAGCAGTTCTTC
TRBV5-6	.	TRBJ2-1	.	CASSRQRDLNEQFF	TGTGCCAGCAGTCGACAGCGAGACCTCAATGAGCAGTTCTTC
TRBV2	TRBD1	TRBJ1-5	.	CASSPDRVTQPQHF	TGTGCCAGCAGTCCGGACAGGGTGACTCAGCCCCAGCATTTT
TRBV6-1	TRBD1	TRBJ1-1	.	CASSEDRGNAFF	TGTGCCAGCAGTGAAGACAGGGGAAATGCTTTCTTT
TRBV9	TRBD1	TRBJ2-1	.	CATASGGQGALNEQFF	TGTGCCACGGCCTCCGGGGGACAGGGGGCGCTGAATGAGCAGTTCTTC
TRBV16	.	TRBJ1-2	few	CASGRGGSPYGYTF	TGTGCCAGCGGTAGAGGTGGAAGTCCCTATGGCTACACCTTC
TRBV20-1	TRBD1	TRBJ2-7	.	CSAFPGQAYEQYF	TGCAGTGCTTTCCCCGGACAGGCCTACGAGCAGTACTTC
TRBV20-1	TRBD1	TRBJ2-1	.	CSARDPGGPNEQFF	TGCAGTGCTAGAGATCCAGGGGGACCCAATGAGCAGTTCTTC
TRBV6-2/TRBV6-3	.	TRBJ1-5	.	CASSYHFGRSWGQPQHF	TGTGCCAGCAGTTACCATTTTGGTCGTTCTTGGGGCCAGCCCCAGCATTTT
TRBV6-2/TRBV6-3	.	TRBJ2-3	.	CASSNNQIWDTQYF	TGTGCCAGCAGTAATAATCAAATCTGGGATACGCAGTATTTT
TRBV6-5	.	TRBJ2-7	.	CASSKDYSEQYF	TGTGCCAGCAGTAAGGACTACTCCGAGCAGTACTTC
TRBV12-3/TRBV12-4	.	TRBJ2-3	.	CASSCSEADTQYF	TGTGCCAGCAGTTGTTCAGAAGCAGATACGCAGTATTTT
TRBV7-9	TRBD1	TRBJ1-1	.	CASSPIKGQAGKNTEAFF	TGTGCCAGCAGCCCGATAAAGGGACAGGCGGGTAAGAACACTGAAGCTTTCTTT
TRBV6-6	.	TRBJ1-5	.	CASRQGSGSNQPQHF	TGTGCCAGCAGACAGGGATCGGGTAGCAATCAGCCCCAGCATTTT
TRBV3-1	.	TRBJ1-2	few	CASSQAGRGHGYTF	TGTGCCAGCAGCCAAGCAGGCCGCGGCCATGGCTACACCTTC
TRBV3-1	.	TRBJ2-5	once	CASSQGTEQYF	TGTGCCAGCAGCCAAGGGACGGAGCAGTACTTC
TRBV7-3	TRBD2	TRBJ2-1	.	CASSPAGLAGALGDNEQFF	TGTGCCAGCAGCCCTGCGGGACTAGCGGGCGCCCTCGGGGACAATGAGCAGTTCTTC
TRBV27	.	TRBJ2-7	.	CASRFNRAHEQYF	TGTGCCAGCAGGTTCAACAGGGCCCACGAGCAGTACTTC
TRBV7-2	.	TRBJ2-1	.	CASSLRWQGGGNEQFF	TGTGCCAGCAGCTTAAGGTGGCAGGGGGGTGGCAATGAGCAGTTCTTC
TRBV10-1	TRBD1	TRBJ2-1	.	CASSRNRGSYNEQFF	TGCGCCAGCAGTAGAAACAGGGGTTCCTACAATGAGCAGTTCTTC
TRBV4-3	.	TRBJ1-4	.	CAPPLESYEKLFF	TGCGCCCCCCCGCTGGAGTCCTATGAAAAACTGTTTTTT
TRBV28	TRBD2	TRBJ2-3	.	CASSFSGVRTDTQYF	TGTGCCAGCAGTTTTAGCGGGGTCCGCACAGATACGCAGTATTTT
TRBV20-1	.	TRBJ2-7	.	CSASHRSGHNYEQYF	TGCAGTGCTAGCCACAGGTCGGGCCATAACTACGAGCAGTACTTC
TRBV5-1	TRBD1	TRBJ1-2	few	CASSSSTGSNYGYTF	TGCGCCAGCAGCTCTTCGACAGGGTCTAACTATGGCTACACCTTC
TRBV4-2	.	TRBJ2-7	.	CASSQDAGPSYEQYF	TGTGCCAGCAGCCAAGATGCGGGACCCTCCTACGAGCAGTACTTC
TRBV7-2	TRBD1	TRBJ2-1	few	CASSLVRDRGHEQFF	TGTGCCAGCAGCTTAGTAAGGGACAGGGGGCATGAGCAGTTCTTC
TRBV24-1	TRBD1	TRBJ2-3	.	CATSDSTGVSTDTQYF	TGTGCCACCAGTGACTCAACAGGGGTTAGCACAGATACGCAGTATTTT